This T cell receptor beta chain was retrieved from a study of T cell changes during pregnancy in multiple sclerosis. The repertoire was sequenced with immunoSEQ multiplex PCR; TCRdb's copy has only in-frame clones and lacks some. The repertoire holds 69,000 or so clones, 85% to 95% seen once, with less than 2% in the top ten. In germline, CDR1 is SEHNR, CDR2 FQNEAQ (reference sequence). V was cut by 5 bases and J by 0 bases, with 8 bases left in between. This CDR3 has 14 amino acids. The sequence came from a female donor in good health, enrolled as a control in a pregnancy study. The rearrangement joins TRBV7-9 to TRBJ2-1; D possibly corresponds to TRBD2 (6 bases). Sequenced here: peripheral blood, sampled in the third trimester of pregnancy. The CDR3 region is CASSGGISYNEQFF. The CDR3 nucleotides read TGTGCCAGCAGCGGGGGGATCTCCTACAATGAGCAGTTCTTC.